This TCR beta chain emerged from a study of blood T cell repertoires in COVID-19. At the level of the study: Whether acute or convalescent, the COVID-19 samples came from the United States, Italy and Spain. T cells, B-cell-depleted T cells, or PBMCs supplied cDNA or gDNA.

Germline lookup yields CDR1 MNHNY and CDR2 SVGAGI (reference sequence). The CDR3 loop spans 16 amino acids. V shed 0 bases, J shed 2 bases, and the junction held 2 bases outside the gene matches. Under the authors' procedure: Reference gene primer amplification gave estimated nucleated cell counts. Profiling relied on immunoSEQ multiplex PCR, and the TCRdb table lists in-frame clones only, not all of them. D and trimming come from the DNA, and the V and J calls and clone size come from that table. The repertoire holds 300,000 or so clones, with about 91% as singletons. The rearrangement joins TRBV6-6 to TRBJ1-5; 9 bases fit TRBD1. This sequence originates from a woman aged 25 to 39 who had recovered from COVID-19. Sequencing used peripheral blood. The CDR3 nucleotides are TGTGCCAGCAGTTACTCGGGACAGGGAGGCAATCAGCCCCAGCATTTT. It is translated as CASSYSGQGGNQPQHF.